Below, 29 T cell receptor beta chains from the same sample are listed, as sequenced in a study of cytomegalovirus exposure and HLA in healthy donors (dated by TCRdb to about 2017). The method was the immunoSEQ multiplex PCR assay. Entries here come from immuneACCESS through TCRdb and include only in-frame sequences with V and J called. Some clones fail to appear in such tables; in the studies checked, an unresolved V gene covers under half of the shortfall, and the cause of the remainder is unknown. This sample lists a few hundred thousand clones; approximately 90% were detected once. Of the sample, 0.65% to 0.85% is held by the ten largest clones. Sample: PBMCs. Every receptor here comes from a woman under 30 in good health and CMV-seronegative.

This chain connects TRBV28 to TRBJ1-2; the match to TRBD1 covers 10 bases. This CDR3 contains 17 residues. CDR1 and CDR2 from the germline V gene are MDHEN and SYDVKM. The V and J ends lost 7 bases and 1 base, in that order; junction bases with no gene match: 12. CDR3 in DNA: TGTGCCAGCATCACCCCCCTTGGGACAGGGGATAACTATGGCTACACCTTC. Its protein product is CASITPLGTGDNYGYTF.

The rearrangement uses TRBV2 and TRBJ1-2, with TRBD1 as a possible D gene (5 bases). The V and J ends lost 7 bases and 3 bases respectively, with 12 bases between them. Germline V gene data show CDR1 as SNHLY and CDR2 as FYNNEI. CDR3 size: 13 residues. The CDR3 loop is CASTETDYYGYTF. Written as DNA, the CDR3 is TGTGCCAGCACCGAGACAGACTACTATGGCTACACCTTC.

The chain joins TRBV25-1 to TRBJ2-7; 9 bases are shared with TRBD1. Unmatched junction bases numbered 3, after V lost 5 bases and J lost 1 base. This CDR3 contains 14 residues. CDR1 and CDR2 (germline): MGHDK, SYGVNS. The CDR3 DNA is TGTGCCAGCAGTCCCGGGACAGGGTCCTACGAGCAGTACTTC. Protein product: CASSPGTGSYEQYF.

The J gene is TRBJ2-2, the V gene TRBV12-5; D possibly corresponds to TRBD2 (5 bases). Trimming shortened V by 4 bases and J by 1 base, and 10 bases separated the two germline ends. CDR3 size: 15 residues. Germline CDR1 and CDR2: LGHNT and FRNRAP. CDR3 region: CASGSGGVNTGELFF. The CDR3 coding sequence is TGTGCTAGTGGTTCAGGAGGCGTGAACACCGGGGAGCTGTTTTTT.

This clone was detected once. V and J are TRBV30 and TRBJ1-3, with a possible D match to TRBD1 (5 bases). Trimming took off 2 bases at V and 0 bases at J, with 11 bases between the two ends. The CDR3 loop spans 15 amino acids. Germline V gives CDR1 GTSNPN, CDR2 SVGIG (reference sequence). The CDR3 here is CAWSSAGGSGNTIYF. The CDR3 DNA reads as TGTGCCTGGAGTAGTGCGGGGGGCTCTGGAAACACCATATATTTT.

The rearrangement joins TRBV7-9 to TRBJ1-5; 9 nucleotides align to TRBD1. Looked up from germline, CDR1 is SEHNR and CDR2 is FQNEAQ (reference sequence). J gave up 2 bases and V 3 bases, and 2 bases lay outside the gene matches. This CDR3 has 15 amino acids. The CDR3 spells CASSFGTGRNQPQHF. CDR3 in DNA: TGTGCCAGCAGCTTCGGGACAGGGCGCAATCAGCCCCAGCATTTT.

The chain has TRBV7-9 and TRBJ2-7, with TRBD2 matching over 8 bases. There are 18 residues in the CDR3. CDR1 is SEHNR, CDR2 FQNEAQ, per germline (reference sequence). J was trimmed by 1 base and V by 3 bases; bases with no gene match: 14. CDR3 loop: CASSLSTSASSPSYEQYF. The CDR3 DNA follows: TGTGCCAGCAGCTTGTCGACTAGCGCGAGCTCCCCTTCCTACGAGCAGTACTTC.

Points on this clone: Other nucleotide sequences in the sample specify the same CDR3. This chain uses TRBV5-1 with TRBJ1-3; D gene ambiguous. There are 14 residues in the CDR3. The germline V gene encodes CDR1 SGHRS and CDR2 YFSETQ. The V and J ends lost 0 bases and 0 bases respectively, with 4 bases between them. The CDR3 DNA sequence: TGCGCCAGCAGCTTGGATAGCTCTGGAAACACCATATATTTT. Protein product: CASSLDSSGNTIYF.

The chain couples TRBV7-2 to TRBJ2-7; D might be TRBD2 (5 bases). Germline lookup yields CDR1 SGHTA and CDR2 FQGNSA. Trimming took 5 bases from V and 7 from J, leaving 18 bases between them. The CDR3 has 14 amino acids. The CDR3 DNA is TGTGCCAGCAGCCCTCTAGCAGGCCCCTGGGAGCAGTACTTC. This encodes CASSPLAGPWEQYF. Filled out from reference TRBV7-2 and TRBJ2-7, the complete variable domain reads GAGVSQSPSNKVTEKGKDVELRCDPISGHTALYWYRQSLGQGLEFLIYFQGNSAPDKSGLPSDRFSAERTGGSVSTLTIQRTQQEDSAVYLCASSPLAGPWEQYFGPGTRLTVT.

The chain recombines TRBV18 with TRBJ2-1, with 8 positions matching TRBD2. The CDR3 covers 15 residues. The trim removed 2 bases at V and 10 bases at J, leaving 10 bases unmatched. Germline loops: CDR1 KGHSH, CDR2 LQKENI. CDR3 region: CASSPKLADPREQFF. The CDR3 nucleotides are TGTGCCAGCTCACCAAAACTAGCGGATCCTAGGGAGCAGTTCTTC.

The V and J genes are TRBV2 and TRBJ2-2, with 12 bases aligning to TRBD2. This CDR3 has 18 amino acids. The V gene end was trimmed by 6 bases and the J gene end by 0 bases; junction bases not matched to a gene: 8. CDR1 and CDR2 (germline): SNHLY, FYNNEI. The CDR3 reads CASSYLGLAGANTGELFF. Written as DNA, the CDR3 is TGTGCCAGCAGCTACCTGGGACTAGCGGGTGCGAACACCGGGGAGCTGTTTTTT.

The chain links TRBV7-7 to TRBJ2-1, with 14 bases matching TRBD2. Germline CDR1 SSHAT, CDR2 FNYEAQ (reference sequence). This CDR3 region has 15 residues. V was clipped by 5 bases and J by 7 bases; unmatched bases: 4. CDR3 bases: TGTGCCAGCAGCCGACTAGCGGGAGGGCCGAATGAGCAGTTCTTC. As protein: CASSRLAGGPNEQFF.

The chain is built from TRBV21-1 and TRBJ2-7; the listed D gene, TRBD2, was not tested against the DNA. TRBV21-1 is an annotated pseudogene. The CDR3 is made up of 15 amino acids. CDR3 bases: TGTGCCAGCAGCACCGTGAGGAGGGCCTACTACGAGCAGTACTTC. The encoded protein is CASSTVRRAYYEQYF.

The rearrangement joins TRBV6-5 to TRBJ2-7; the match to TRBD1 covers 8 bases. The CDR3 is made up of 13 amino acids. Looked up from germline, CDR1 is MNHEY and CDR2 is SVGAGI. J gave up 5 bases and V 5 bases, and 5 bases lay outside the gene matches. For the CDR3, the DNA is TGTGCCAGCAGTGGCTGGACAGGGAACGAGCAGTACTTC. The encoded protein is CASSGWTGNEQYF.

The chain recombines TRBV5-1 with TRBJ2-5, with TRBD2 matching over 8 bases. With V trimmed by 7 bases and J by 1 base, 3 bases remained unmatched. Germline lookup yields CDR1 SGHRS and CDR2 YFSETQ. This CDR3 is built from 13 residues. The CDR3 loop reads CASQRGSQETQYF. In DNA form, the CDR3 reads TGCGCCAGCCAGCGGGGGTCCCAAGAGACCCAGTACTTC.

This clone has a single count. This chain links TRBV27 with TRBJ2-1, with 9 positions matching TRBD2. The CDR3 spans 16 residues. V was pared by 4 bases and J by 7 bases, with 11 bases of the junction left unmatched. Germline V gives CDR1 MNHEY, CDR2 SMNVEV (reference sequence). CDR3 loop: CASSSGGGTSYNEQFF. For the CDR3, the DNA is TGTGCCAGCAGTTCGGGAGGGGGGACTAGCTATAATGAGCAGTTCTTC.

The V and J genes are TRBV6-1 and TRBJ2-7; 8 bases agree with TRBD1. The length of the CDR3 is 13 residues. With V trimmed by 4 bases and J by 3 bases, 2 bases remained unmatched. Germline CDR1 reads MNHNS; CDR2 reads SASEGT. The CDR3 DNA sequence: TGTGCCAGCAGTGTCGGGACAGGCTACGAGCAGTACTTC. It encodes CASSVGTGYEQYF.

This chain uses TRBV11-3 with TRBJ2-7, with 7 bases lining up with TRBD2. From germline, CDR1 is SGHNT and CDR2 YENEEA. The CDR3 length is 17 residues. The V gene end was trimmed by 8 bases and the J gene end by 2 bases; junction bases not matched to a gene: 18. CDR3 nucleotide sequence: TGTGCCAGCCCTTCTGAGCTCCCCGGGAGGCCCCCCTACGAGCAGTACTTC. Its protein is CASPSELPGRPPYEQYF. The full variable domain, its missing parts supplied by reference TRBV11-3 and TRBJ2-7, is EAGVVQSPRYKIIEKKQPVAFWCNPISGHNTLYWYLQNLGQGPELLIRYENEEAVDDSQLPKDRFSAERLKGVDSTLKIQPAELGDSAVYLCASPSELPGRPPYEQYFGPGTRLTVT.

V is TRBV9 and J is TRBJ1-4; 8 bases are a match to TRBD1. This CDR3 region has 16 residues. The ends lost 2 bases at V and 0 bases at J; junction bases unmatched: 3. Germline-derived CDR1 and CDR2 are SGDLS and YYNGEE. Here the CDR3 DNA reads TGTGCCAGCAGCGTGAAACAGGGGGCAACTAATGAAAAACTGTTTTTT. Protein: CASSVKQGATNEKLFF. The variable domain in full, with the rest retrieved from reference TRBV9 and TRBJ1-4, is DSGVTQTPKHLITATGQRVTLRCSPRSGDLSVYWYQQSLDQGLQFLIQYYNGEERAKGNILERFSAQQFPDLHSELNLSSLELGDSALYFCASSVKQGATNEKLFFGSGTQLSVL.

The J gene is TRBJ1-5, the V gene TRBV4-3; a weak D match, TRBD1 (5 bases). CDR3 size: 14 residues. Per germline, CDR1 LGHNA and CDR2 YSLEER. V lost 4 bases and J lost 9, with 16 bases in between. The CDR3 region has the DNA TGCGCCAGCAGCCCAACACAGCTTCAGGGGCCCCAGCATTTT. Translated: CASSPTQLQGPQHF.

The table lists this clone with a count of one. V usage is TRBV4-2 and J usage is TRBJ2-3; maybe TRBD2 (5 bases). V lost 0 bases and J 1 base, leaving 8 bases between the germline ends. Germline CDR1 is LGHNA and CDR2 is YNFKEQ. The CDR3 consists of 15 residues. The CDR3 loop reads CASSQDVRGTDTQYF. The CDR3 nucleotides read TGTGCCAGCAGCCAAGACGTGAGGGGCACAGATACGCAGTATTTT.

V usage is TRBV6-5 and J usage is TRBJ1-1, with a possible D match to TRBD1 (6 bases). CDR1 is MNHEY, CDR2 SVGAGI, per germline. The CDR3 is made up of 15 amino acids. With 5 bases removed from V and 1 base from J, the gap between germline ends came to 14 bases. CDR3 in amino acids: CASSPWGRANTEAFF. Written as DNA, the CDR3 is TGTGCCAGCAGTCCTTGGGGGCGGGCGAACACTGAAGCTTTCTTT.

V gene TRBV29-1 combines with J gene TRBJ2-5; TRBD2 agrees at 15 bases. Losses at the gene ends were 4 bases for V and 5 bases for J; bases not matched to a gene: 8. Germline V gene data show CDR1 as SQVTM and CDR2 as ANQGSEA. CDR3 length: 16 residues. The CDR3, as DNA: TGCAGCGTTGCCTTCGCCGGACTAGCGGGGGGGGAGACCCAGTACTTC. This translates into CSVAFAGLAGGETQYF.

The rearrangement uses TRBV5-1 and TRBJ2-3; a possible D gene is TRBD2 (7 bases). Trimming left V 6 bases short and J 3 bases short, with 17 bases between. CDR1 and CDR2 (germline): SGHRS, YFSETQ. The CDR3 has 15 residues. In DNA, the CDR3 is TGCGCCAGCAATAATAGGGGGGGCGAAACAGATACGCAGTATTTT. Protein sequence: CASNNRGGETDTQYF.

The chain employs TRBV7-2 and TRBJ1-3, with a possible D match to TRBD1 (5 bases). The germline CDR1 and CDR2 sequences are SGHTA and FQGNSA. The CDR3 extends over 15 amino acids. Trimming cost V 5 bases and J 0 bases, with 11 bases left between them. The CDR3, as DNA: TGTGCCAGCAGCCAACTGGGGGGCTCTGGAAACACCATATATTTT. Amino acid sequence: CASSQLGGSGNTIYF.

The chain links TRBV10-3 to TRBJ1-3; D gene uncertain. The V and J ends lost 9 bases and 4 bases respectively, with 16 bases between them. The CDR3 spans 14 residues. Germline CDR1 and CDR2: ENHRY and SYGVKD. The CDR3: CAISSTTTGNTIYF. CDR3 bases: TGTGCCATTTCTTCGACAACGACGGGAAACACCATATATTTT.

CDR3 in amino acids: CASRPTVAGNTIYF. DNA for the CDR3: TGTGCCAGCAGGCCAACGGTCGCTGGAAACACCATATATTTT. The chain links TRBV27 to TRBJ1-3; D gene uncertain. CDR3 size: 14 residues. Germline V gene lookup returns CDR1 MNHEY and CDR2 SMNVEV (reference sequence). V was cut by 6 bases and J by 2 bases, with 11 bases left in between.

The J gene is TRBJ2-3, the V gene TRBV29-1; possible D gene TRBD2, 6 bases. The CDR3 totals 14 residues. CDR1 and CDR2 (germline): SQVTM, ANQGSEA. V dropped 8 bases and J dropped 2 bases, with 17 bases sitting between them. The CDR3, as DNA: TGCAGCTCGTCGGGAGCCCCTTACACAGATACGCAGTATTTT. Translated, it gives CSSSGAPYTDTQYF.

The CDR3 DNA reads as TGTGCCAGCAGTCCCCGACAGGGAACCACAGATACGCAGTATTTT. Residues: CASSPRQGTTDTQYF. This rearrangement joins TRBV6-4 to TRBJ2-3; 7 bases are a match to TRBD1. After removal of 5 bases from V and 2 bases from J, the junction contained 7 bases not matched to a gene. Germline CDR1 and CDR2: MRHNA and SNTAGT. CDR3 length: 15 residues.